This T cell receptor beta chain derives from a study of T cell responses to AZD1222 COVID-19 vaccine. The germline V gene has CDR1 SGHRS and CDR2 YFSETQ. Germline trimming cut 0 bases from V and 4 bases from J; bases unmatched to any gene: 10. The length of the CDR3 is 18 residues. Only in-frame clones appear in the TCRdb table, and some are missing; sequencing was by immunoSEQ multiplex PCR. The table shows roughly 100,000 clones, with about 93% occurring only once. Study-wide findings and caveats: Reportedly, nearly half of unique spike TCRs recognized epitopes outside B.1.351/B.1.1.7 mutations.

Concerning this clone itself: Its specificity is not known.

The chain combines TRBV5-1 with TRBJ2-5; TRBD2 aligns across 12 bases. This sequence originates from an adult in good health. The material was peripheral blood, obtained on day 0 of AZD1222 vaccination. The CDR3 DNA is TGCGCCAGCAGCTTGGCGTTTGCTAGCGGGAGGGCCGTAGAGACCCAGTACTTC. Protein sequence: CASSLAFASGRAVETQYF.